What follows describes a single TCR beta chain. The data are from a study of CD8 T cells in Susac syndrome. The ends were cut back, 0 bases at V and 7 bases at J, with 15 bases in the middle. The germline CDR1 and CDR2 sequences are LGHDT and YNNKEL (reference sequence). There are 15 residues in the CDR3. When the RNA was reverse transcribed, random hexamers were used with an input of roughly 0.5 to 1 ug. TCRdb independently ran MiXCR on the immunoSEQ multiplex PCR reads; one entry per CDR3 protein. The sample contains about 150,000 distinct CDR3 sequences, 85% to 95% of which appear only once. This sequence was found in a human donor with Susac syndrome. The rearrangement links TRBV3-1 to TRBJ1-2, with D unclear. Sample: CD4+ T cells from PBMCs. For the CDR3, the DNA is TGTGCCAGCAGCCAAGATAGAGTGATTGCGGTTGGCTACACCTTC. Translating it yields CASSQDRVIAVGYTF.